Sequencing of this TCR beta chain was carried out in a study of Ad26.COV2.S vaccination and SARS-CoV-2 variants (dated by TCRdb to the early 2020s). Background for the entire study: Sequencing of the TCRbeta repertoire served to evaluate the specificity and breadth of SARS-CoV-2-reactive T cell receptors following Ad26.COV2.S vaccination. A total of 32 samples were included in the TCR-sequenced set, comprising around 20 Ad26.COV2.S vaccine recipients, 5 placebo recipients and 8 SARS-CoV-2 convalescent individuals.

Overall study outcomes, separate from this receptor: After vaccination, spike-specific CD8+ and CD4+ T cell responses were reported to show substantial breadth. Ad26.COV2.S recipients had higher spike-specific TCR breadth than placebo recipients (P = 0.0014). Non-spike TCR breadth was comparable between vaccine and placebo recipients, consistent with the vaccine containing only spike. It was noted by the authors that total T cell responses may have been underestimated by the TCR breadth and depth analyses.

As concerns this clone: Its antigen is currently not known. Base qualities are not provided; no much larger clone lies one nucleotide away.

The immunoSEQ Assay was the method used to sequence TCRbeta CDR3 regions. After extraction, genomic DNA underwent amplification by bias-controlled multiplex PCR, followed by high-throughput sequencing. As for the original processing: To quantify the absolute abundance of every unique TCRbeta CDR3 region, sequences were collapsed and filtered. T cell fraction was estimated by normalization of TCRbeta template counts to usable DNA, with usable DNA being measured through amplification of reference genes present in all nucleated cells. Repertoire TCRs were annotated as SARS-CoV-2-specific when V gene, CDR3 amino acid sequence and J gene were exactly matched to a known reactive TCR set. The reference SARS-CoV-2 TCR set was obtained from MIRA and was filtered for enrichment in COVID-19-positive ImmuneCODE repertoires, whereby public or cross-reactive TCRs were removed. Based on the MIRA antigens, annotated TCRs were further analysed at the level of specific ORF or position within ORF. Breadth was defined as the number of annotated unique rearrangements divided by the total number of unique productive rearrangements, and depth was defined as the summed frequency of the annotated unique rearrangements. Two-sided Wilcoxon rank-sum tests were used to compare TCR breadth between groups. TCRdb's version of the immuneACCESS table is confined to in-frame rearrangements and falls short of the full clone set. An unresolved V gene accounts for under half of the shortfall where checked; the remainder is of unknown origin. The DNA gave D and trimming, while V, J and clone size come from that table. This sample lists approximately 400,000 clones; around 90% were detected once. The ten largest account for around 4.2% of the sample.

What this sample's time point label stands for: individuals recovered from natural SARS-CoV-2 infection. CDR1 SGDLS and CDR2 YYNGEE were looked up in the germline V gene. The CDR3 starts with the cysteine, ends with the phenylalanine, and has 13 residues. This entry keeps only the CDR3 DNA: 39 bases, framed from base 1. Relative to germline, V is 3 bases shorter and J is 9 bases shorter, with 13 bases between their ends. This specimen consisted of peripheral blood, obtained after recovery from COVID-19. The receptor comes from a human donor who had recovered from COVID-19. The chain is assembled from TRBV9 and TRBJ2-1, and the D gene may be TRBD2, 5 bases matching. The CDR3 reads CASSAPARAEQFF. Read as DNA, the sequence is TGTGCCAGCAGCGCCCCGGCGAGGGCTGAGCAGTTCTTC.